This note documents a single T cell receptor (beta chain) sequence. As to time point: patch test 1, 2 weeks after DPC sensitization. The sample's treatment: therapeutic diphenylcyclopropenone sensitization with weekly scalp DPC. TCRdb processed the RACE reads anew with MiXCR; each CDR3 protein has one entry. Of 75,000 to 95,000 distinct CDR3 sequences in the sample, approximately 10% were seen once. This record belongs to a study of human T cells and chemical hapten exposure. This CDR3 is 13 amino acids long. Germline CDR1 is DFQATT and CDR2 is SNEGSKA (reference sequence). Losses at the gene ends were 5 bases for V and 3 bases for J; bases not matched to a gene: 4.

The sample here was whole blood, taken in connection with sensitization to the hapten diphenylcyclopropenone (DPC). The chain has TRBV20-1 and TRBJ1-5; 7 nucleotides line up with TRBD1. The TCR sequence derives from a woman aged 55-75 years with alopecia areata. Some clones in this sample may be carry-over from other donors' samples. The CDR3 reads CSAVTGANQPQHF. The CDR3 DNA reads TGCAGTGCTGTCACAGGGGCCAATCAGCCCCAGCATTTT.